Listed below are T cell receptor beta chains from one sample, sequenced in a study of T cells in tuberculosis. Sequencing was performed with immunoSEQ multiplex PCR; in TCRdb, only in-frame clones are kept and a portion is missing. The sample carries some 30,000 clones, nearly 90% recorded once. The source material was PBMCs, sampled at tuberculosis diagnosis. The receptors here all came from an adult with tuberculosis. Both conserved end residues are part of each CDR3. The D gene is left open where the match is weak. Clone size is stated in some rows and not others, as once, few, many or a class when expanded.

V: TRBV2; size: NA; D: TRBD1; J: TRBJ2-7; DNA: TGTGCCAGCAGTCAGGGACAGGGGATTCACGAGCAGTACTTC; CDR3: CASSQGQGIHEQYF
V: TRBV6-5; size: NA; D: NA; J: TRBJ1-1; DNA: TGTGCCAGCAGTGAACAGGGTGGAACTGAAGCTTTCTTT; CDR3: CASSEQGGTEAFF
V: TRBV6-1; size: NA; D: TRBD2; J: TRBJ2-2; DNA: TGTGCCAGCAGTGACGGCGGGGGGGCCGGGGAGCTGTTTTTT; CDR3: CASSDGGGAGELFF
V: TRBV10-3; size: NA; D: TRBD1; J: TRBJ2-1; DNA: TGTGCCATCAGTGATCGACTTTCCGGGACAGGGGGAGATGAGCAGTTCTTC; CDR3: CAISDRLSGTGGDEQFF
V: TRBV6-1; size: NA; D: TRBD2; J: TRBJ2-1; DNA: TGTGCCAGCAGTGATCGGCTAGCGGTTAACAATGAGCAGTTCTTC; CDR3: CASSDRLAVNNEQFF
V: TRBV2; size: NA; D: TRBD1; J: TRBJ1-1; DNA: TGTGCCAGCTACAGGGGCTGGAACACTGAAGCTTTCTTT; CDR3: CASYRGWNTEAFF
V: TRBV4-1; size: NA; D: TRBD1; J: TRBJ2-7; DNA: TGCGCCAGCAGCCCCGGACAGGGTGGAGAGCAGTACTTC; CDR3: CASSPGQGGEQYF
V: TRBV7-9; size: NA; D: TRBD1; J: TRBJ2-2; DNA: TGTGCCACCCCTAAAGACAGGGGGAACACCGGGGAGCTGTTTTTT; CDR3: CATPKDRGNTGELFF
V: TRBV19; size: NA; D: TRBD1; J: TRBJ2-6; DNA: TGTGCCAGTTCCGGGACAGCGTTATCTGGGGCCAACGTCCTGACTTTC; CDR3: CASSGTALSGANVLTF
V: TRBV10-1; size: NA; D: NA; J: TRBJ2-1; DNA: TGCGCCAGCAGTGGAGGGTCGAATGAGCAGTTCTTC; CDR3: CASSGGSNEQFF
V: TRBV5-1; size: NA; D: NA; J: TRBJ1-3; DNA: TGCGCCAGCAGCTTGTCAGGCATTTCCTCTGGAAACACCATATATTTT; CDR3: CASSLSGISSGNTIYF
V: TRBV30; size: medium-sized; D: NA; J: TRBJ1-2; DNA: TGTGCCTGGAGTGTTCGGCCGACAGCCCATGGCTACACCTTC; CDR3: CAWSVRPTAHGYTF
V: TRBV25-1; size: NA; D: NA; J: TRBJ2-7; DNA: TGTGCCAGCAGTGTTATAGGGAGGGAGCAGTACTTC; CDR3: CASSVIGREQYF
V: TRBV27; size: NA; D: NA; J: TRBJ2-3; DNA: TGTGCCAGCAGCAGCGCTCGGACAGATACGCAGTATTTT; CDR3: CASSSARTDTQYF
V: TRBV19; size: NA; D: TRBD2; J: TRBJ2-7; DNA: TGTGCCAGTAGTATAGGCGCGGGGGGCTACGAGCAGTACTTC; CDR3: CASSIGAGGYEQYF
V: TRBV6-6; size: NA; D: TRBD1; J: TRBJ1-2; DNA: TGTGCCGGCCAGGGGGATAACTATGGCTACACCTTC; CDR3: CAGQGDNYGYTF
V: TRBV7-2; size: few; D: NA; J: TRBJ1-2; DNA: TGTGCCAGCAGCTTAGAGTGGGGGGGAATAAGTGGCTACACCTTC; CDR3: CASSLEWGGISGYTF
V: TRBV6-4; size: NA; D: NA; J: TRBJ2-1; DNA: TGTGCCAGCAGTGACCACGAACGGGGTGAGCAGTTCTTC; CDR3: CASSDHERGEQFF
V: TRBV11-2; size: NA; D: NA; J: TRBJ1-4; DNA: TGTGCCAGCAGCTTAGGGGGAGGTGAAGGTGAAAAACTGTTTTTT; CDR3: CASSLGGGEGEKLFF
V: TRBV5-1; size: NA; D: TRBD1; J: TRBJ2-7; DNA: TGCGCCAGCAGCTTGGGACAGGGGGCCTACGAGCAGTACTTC; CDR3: CASSLGQGAYEQYF
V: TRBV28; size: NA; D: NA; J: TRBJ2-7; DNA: TGTGCCAGCAGTTTAATTACTATAGGCGGGCGCTACGAGCAGTACTTC; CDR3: CASSLITIGGRYEQYF
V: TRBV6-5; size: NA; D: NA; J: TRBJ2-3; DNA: TGTGCCAGCACCCGGGGTCCGGTAGATACGCAGTATTTT; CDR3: CASTRGPVDTQYF
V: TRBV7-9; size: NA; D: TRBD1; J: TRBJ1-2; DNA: TGTGCCGGAGGGGGACAGGGGGCGCAAGGCTACACCTTC; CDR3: CAGGGQGAQGYTF
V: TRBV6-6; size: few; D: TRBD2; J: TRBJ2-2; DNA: TGTGCCAGCAGTTCCGCGGGGAGGGGCACCGGGGAGCTGTTTTTT; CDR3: CASSSAGRGTGELFF
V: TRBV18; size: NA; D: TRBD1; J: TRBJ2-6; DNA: TGTGCCAGCTCGTCGGGACAGGCCCTCTCTGGGGCCAACGTCCTGACTTTC; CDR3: CASSSGQALSGANVLTF
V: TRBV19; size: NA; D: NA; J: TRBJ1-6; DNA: TGTGCCAGTAGGACAGGTGGTTCACCCCTCCACTTT; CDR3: CASRTGGSPLHF
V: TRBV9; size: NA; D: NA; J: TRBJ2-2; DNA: TGTGCCAGCAGCCCCCGACTAGTAGGCACCGGGGAGCTGTTTTTT; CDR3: CASSPRLVGTGELFF
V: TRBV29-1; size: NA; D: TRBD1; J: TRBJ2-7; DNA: TGCAGCGTTACGGGGAACCTCGGGACAGGGTCTTGGGAGCAGTACTTC; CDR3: CSVTGNLGTGSWEQYF
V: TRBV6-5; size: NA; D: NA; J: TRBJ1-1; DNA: TGTGCCTCCGGACGGCCGGGGGCTGAAGCTTTCTTT; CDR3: CASGRPGAEAFF
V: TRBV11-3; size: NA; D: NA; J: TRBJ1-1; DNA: TGTGCCAGCAGCTTGGGACACCCGAACACTGAAGCTTTCTTT; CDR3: CASSLGHPNTEAFF
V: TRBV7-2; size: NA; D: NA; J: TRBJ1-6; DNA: TGTGCCAGCAGCTTCGATCGGGGCAGGGGTTATTCACCCCTCCACTTT; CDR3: CASSFDRGRGYSPLHF
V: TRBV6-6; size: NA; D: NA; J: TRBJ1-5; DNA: TGTGCCAGCACCTCAGGGATTGCTCAGCCCCAGCATTTT; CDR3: CASTSGIAQPQHF
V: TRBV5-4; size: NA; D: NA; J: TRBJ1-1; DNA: TGTGCCAGCAGCTTGGCCAGTCTTAACACTGAAGCTTTCTTT; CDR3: CASSLASLNTEAFF
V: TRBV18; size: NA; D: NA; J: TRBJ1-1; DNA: TGTGCCAGCTCTCAACAGGGTCTTGCCTTGGTGAACACTGAAGCTTTCTTT; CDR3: CASSQQGLALVNTEAFF
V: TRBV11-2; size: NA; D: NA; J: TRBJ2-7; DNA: TGTGCCAGCAGCCTCGGAGGAGGGTACGACGAGCAGTACTTC; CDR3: CASSLGGGYDEQYF
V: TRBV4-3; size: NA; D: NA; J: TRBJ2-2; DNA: TGCGCCAGCAGCCAAGAGGTCTACGGCGGGGAGCTGTTTTTT; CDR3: CASSQEVYGGELFF
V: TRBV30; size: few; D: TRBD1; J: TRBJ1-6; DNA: TGTGCCTGGAGTGGGGGATTCGGTAGGGACAGACGTCCACCCCTCCACTTT; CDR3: CAWSGGFGRDRRPPLHF
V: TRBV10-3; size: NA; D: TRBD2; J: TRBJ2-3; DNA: TGTGCCATCAGGGCTAGCGGTAGCACAGATACGCAGTATTTT; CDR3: CAIRASGSTDTQYF
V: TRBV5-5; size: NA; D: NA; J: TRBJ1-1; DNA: TGTGCCAGCAGCTTGAGCGCCGGCACTGAAGCTTTCTTT; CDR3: CASSLSAGTEAFF
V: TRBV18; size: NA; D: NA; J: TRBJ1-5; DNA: TGTGCCAGCTCACCACTCCAGGGTAGCAATCAGCCCCAGCATTTT; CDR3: CASSPLQGSNQPQHF
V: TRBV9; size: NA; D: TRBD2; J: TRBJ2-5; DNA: TGTGCCAGCAGCGAGGGAATAGCGGGAGGTTATGAAGAGACCCAGTACTTC; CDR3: CASSEGIAGGYEETQYF
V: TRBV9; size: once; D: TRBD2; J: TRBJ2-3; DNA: TGTGCCAGCAGCGCGACTAGCGGGGGGGCAGGAGATACGCAGTATTTT; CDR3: CASSATSGGAGDTQYF
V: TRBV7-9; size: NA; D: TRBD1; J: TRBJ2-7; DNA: TGTGCCAGCAGCTTAGCTTGGACAGGGGGCTCTGACGAGCAGTACTTC; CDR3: CASSLAWTGGSDEQYF
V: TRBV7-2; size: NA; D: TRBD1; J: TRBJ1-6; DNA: TGTGCCACGGGGACAGGGCAAAATTCACCCCTCCACTTT; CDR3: CATGTGQNSPLHF
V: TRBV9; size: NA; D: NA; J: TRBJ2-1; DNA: TGTGCCAGCAGCGTAGACGTCGGGAGTCGAAATGAGCAGTTCTTC; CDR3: CASSVDVGSRNEQFF
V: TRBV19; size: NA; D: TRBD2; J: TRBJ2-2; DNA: TGTGCCAGTAGTTTGGTCGGGAGGAGTAACACCGGGGAGCTGTTTTTT; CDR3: CASSLVGRSNTGELFF
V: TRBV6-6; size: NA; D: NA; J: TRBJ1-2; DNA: TGTGCCAGCAGTCCCATTGGTACTCGGGGGGATGGCTACACCTTC; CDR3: CASSPIGTRGDGYTF
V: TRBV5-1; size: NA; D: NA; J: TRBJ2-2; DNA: TGCGCCAGCCACATCACCGGGGAGCTGTTTTTT; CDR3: CASHITGELFF
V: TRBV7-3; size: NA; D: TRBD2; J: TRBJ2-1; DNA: TGTGCCAGCAGCTTCCCAAGCGGGAGGAGCTACAATGAGCAGTTCTTC; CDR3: CASSFPSGRSYNEQFF
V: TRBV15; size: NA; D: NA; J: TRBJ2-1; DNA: TGTGCCACCAGCAGACCGGGACTGTCCCAGTTCTTC; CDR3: CATSRPGLSQFF
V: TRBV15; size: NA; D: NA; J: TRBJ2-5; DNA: TGTGCCACCAGCAGAGATCCGTCAGGGATGGAGACCCAGTACTTC; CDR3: CATSRDPSGMETQYF
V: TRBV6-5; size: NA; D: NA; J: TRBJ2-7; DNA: TGTGCCACCGGGGTGGGGATGGACTACGAGCAGTACTTC; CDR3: CATGVGMDYEQYF
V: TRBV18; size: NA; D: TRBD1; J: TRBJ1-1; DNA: TGTGCCAGCTCACCACAGGCAGGGGGTTCACGGAACACTGAAGCTTTCTTT; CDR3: CASSPQAGGSRNTEAFF
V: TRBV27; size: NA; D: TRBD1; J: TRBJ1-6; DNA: TGTGCCAGCAGTTTGGTTCGTCCCAGACAGGGTATTAATTCACCCCTCCACTTT; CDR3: CASSLVRPRQGINSPLHF
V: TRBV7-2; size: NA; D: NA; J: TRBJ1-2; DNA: TGTGCCAGCAGCTTTAGGGGGAACTATGGCTACACCTTC; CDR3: CASSFRGNYGYTF